The rows below give T cell receptor beta chains drawn from one sample of a study of technical replicates of blood from several donors. Profiling relied on immunoSEQ multiplex PCR, and the TCRdb table lists in-frame clones only, not all of them. Of about 72,000 clones listed, approximately 92% are singletons. Sequenced sample: T cells isolated from PBMCs. The receptors shown here come from a human donor in good health. CDR3s include the opening cysteine and the closing phenylalanine or tryptophan. The D gene is left open where the match is weak. Not all rows give a size; the values are once, few, many and, for expanded clones, a class.

clone_size: NA
j_call: TRBJ1-5
v_call: TRBV29-1
d_call: TRBD1
cdr3_nt: TGCAGCGTCGAGTCAGGGGGTCAGCCCCAGCATTTT
cdr3_aa: CSVESGGQPQHF

clone_size: NA
j_call: TRBJ2-3
v_call: TRBV4-2
d_call: NA
cdr3_nt: TGTGCCAGCAGCCAAGAATTTGCGGGCCACGCAGATACGCAGTATTTT
cdr3_aa: CASSQEFAGHADTQYF

clone_size: NA
j_call: TRBJ2-1
v_call: TRBV4-2
d_call: NA
cdr3_nt: TGTGCCAGCAGCCTAGATGAGCAGTTCTTC
cdr3_aa: CASSLDEQFF

clone_size: NA
j_call: TRBJ2-7
v_call: TRBV28
d_call: NA
cdr3_nt: TGTGCCAGCAGCGAGACAGGTTACCCTAACGAGCAGTACTTC
cdr3_aa: CASSETGYPNEQYF

clone_size: NA
j_call: TRBJ1-4
v_call: TRBV25-1
d_call: TRBD1
cdr3_nt: TGTGCCAACAGGGGCCCTCTTACAACTAATGAAAAACTGTTTTTT
cdr3_aa: CANRGPLTTNEKLFF

clone_size: NA
j_call: TRBJ2-7
v_call: TRBV30
d_call: NA
cdr3_nt: TGTGCCTGGAGTGTTCAGGGATCCTTGGCGCAGTACTTC
cdr3_aa: CAWSVQGSLAQYF

clone_size: NA
j_call: TRBJ1-2
v_call: TRBV30
d_call: TRBD1
cdr3_nt: TGTGCCTGGAGTGTCGTACAGGGGTTTGGCTACACCTTC
cdr3_aa: CAWSVVQGFGYTF

clone_size: NA
j_call: TRBJ2-7
v_call: TRBV4-1
d_call: NA
cdr3_nt: TGCGCCAGCAGCCAAGATCAGGAGGACTACGAGCAGTACTTC
cdr3_aa: CASSQDQEDYEQYF

clone_size: once
j_call: TRBJ1-4
v_call: TRBV11-2
d_call: NA
cdr3_nt: TGTGCCAGCAGCTTACGGGGAGTTAATGAAAAACTGTTTTTT
cdr3_aa: CASSLRGVNEKLFF

clone_size: NA
j_call: TRBJ2-2
v_call: TRBV6-5
d_call: NA
cdr3_nt: TGTGCCAGCAGTTACAGGGTAGCGGCGACCGGGGAGCTGTTTTTT
cdr3_aa: CASSYRVAATGELFF

clone_size: once
j_call: TRBJ2-1
v_call: TRBV27
d_call: NA
cdr3_nt: TGTGCCAGCAGTTTACAGGACGCCAGGGAGGATGAGCAGTTCTTC
cdr3_aa: CASSLQDAREDEQFF

clone_size: once
j_call: TRBJ1-1
v_call: TRBV11-3
d_call: NA
cdr3_nt: TGTGCCAGCAGCTTATTGGGCAGCTCTAACACTGAAGCTTTCTTT
cdr3_aa: CASSLLGSSNTEAFF

clone_size: NA
j_call: TRBJ2-5
v_call: TRBV7-9
d_call: NA
cdr3_nt: TGTGCCAGCAGCTTATACCAAGGGTGGGAGCGACCGTCGGGGGCCCAGTACTTC
cdr3_aa: CASSLYQGWERPSGAQYF

clone_size: NA
j_call: TRBJ1-4
v_call: TRBV7-2
d_call: TRBD1
cdr3_nt: TGTGCCAGCAGCTTGACAGGGGGCCCTAATGAAAAACTGTTTTTT
cdr3_aa: CASSLTGGPNEKLFF

clone_size: NA
j_call: TRBJ1-1
v_call: TRBV28
d_call: NA
cdr3_nt: TGTGCCAGCAGTAACATTATAAAGAACACTGAAGCTTTCTTT
cdr3_aa: CASSNIIKNTEAFF

clone_size: NA
j_call: TRBJ1-3
v_call: TRBV29-1
d_call: TRBD1
cdr3_nt: TGCAGCGCTCGAACAGGGGATGGAAACACCATATATTTT
cdr3_aa: CSARTGDGNTIYF

clone_size: NA
j_call: TRBJ2-7
v_call: TRBV7-4
d_call: TRBD2
cdr3_nt: TGTGCCAGCACCATGAGACTAGCAGACCCATACGAGCAGTACTTC
cdr3_aa: CASTMRLADPYEQYF

clone_size: NA
j_call: TRBJ2-7
v_call: TRBV4-1
d_call: TRBD2
cdr3_nt: TGCGCCAGCAGCCAAGAATCGAGCGGGAGGGCGAGCGAGCAGTACTTC
cdr3_aa: CASSQESSGRASEQYF

clone_size: NA
j_call: TRBJ2-3
v_call: TRBV5-1
d_call: NA
cdr3_nt: TGCGCCAGCACCTTTTCTAGCACAGATACGCAGTATTTT
cdr3_aa: CASTFSSTDTQYF

clone_size: NA
j_call: TRBJ2-7
v_call: TRBV5-6
d_call: TRBD1
cdr3_nt: TGTGCCAGTCGACAGGGACGATTGTACGAGCAGTACTTC
cdr3_aa: CASRQGRLYEQYF

clone_size: NA
j_call: TRBJ2-7
v_call: TRBV4-1
d_call: NA
cdr3_nt: TGCGCCAGCAGCCAAGACGCGGGGAGCTACGAGCAGTACTTC
cdr3_aa: CASSQDAGSYEQYF

clone_size: NA
j_call: TRBJ2-1
v_call: TRBV18
d_call: TRBD2
cdr3_nt: TGTGCCAGCTCACCGCTGACTAGCCCCTACAATGAGCAGTTCTTC
cdr3_aa: CASSPLTSPYNEQFF

clone_size: NA
j_call: TRBJ2-3
v_call: TRBV5-8
d_call: TRBD1
cdr3_nt: TGTGCCAGCTCATCCGGGACAGGGGAGCCAGATACGCAGTATTTT
cdr3_aa: CASSSGTGEPDTQYF

clone_size: NA
j_call: TRBJ2-7
v_call: TRBV27
d_call: TRBD2
cdr3_nt: TGTGCCAGCAGTCCCCACTGGGACTACTCCTACGAGCAGTACTTC
cdr3_aa: CASSPHWDYSYEQYF

clone_size: NA
j_call: TRBJ1-2
v_call: TRBV7-2
d_call: NA
cdr3_nt: TGTGCCAGCAGCTTAGTCAGTGGAGGAGACCTTGGCTACACCTTC
cdr3_aa: CASSLVSGGDLGYTF

clone_size: NA
j_call: TRBJ2-1
v_call: TRBV2
d_call: TRBD2
cdr3_nt: TGTGCCAGCAGACTAGCGGGAGAGGGTTCCTACAATGAGCAGTTCTTC
cdr3_aa: CASRLAGEGSYNEQFF

clone_size: few
j_call: TRBJ2-3
v_call: TRBV6-5
d_call: TRBD2
cdr3_nt: TGTGCCAGCAGTTACGTGGGAGGGCCTAACACAGATACGCAGTATTTT
cdr3_aa: CASSYVGGPNTDTQYF

clone_size: once
j_call: TRBJ1-3
v_call: TRBV9
d_call: NA
cdr3_nt: TGTGCCAGCAGCCCCCCTAACAGGTACTCTGGAAACACCATATATTTT
cdr3_aa: CASSPPNRYSGNTIYF

clone_size: NA
j_call: TRBJ1-2
v_call: TRBV29-1
d_call: NA
cdr3_nt: TGCAGCGTTGAGGACAACTCCTATGGCTACACCTTC
cdr3_aa: CSVEDNSYGYTF

clone_size: NA
j_call: TRBJ2-5
v_call: TRBV28
d_call: NA
cdr3_nt: TGTGCCAGCAGTACACGGCTACAGATGTACCAAGAGACCCAGTACTTC
cdr3_aa: CASSTRLQMYQETQYF

clone_size: NA
j_call: TRBJ1-2
v_call: TRBV4-3
d_call: NA
cdr3_nt: TGCGCCAGCAGCCAAGAACAGGTCACCTATGGCTACACCTTC
cdr3_aa: CASSQEQVTYGYTF

clone_size: NA
j_call: TRBJ2-2
v_call: TRBV2
d_call: NA
cdr3_nt: TGTGCCAGCAGTATCGGACACCAAAGGGCATCCACCGGGGAGCTGTTTTTT
cdr3_aa: CASSIGHQRASTGELFF

clone_size: NA
j_call: TRBJ1-2
v_call: TRBV7-3
d_call: NA
cdr3_nt: TGTGCCAGCAGCTTATCCGGGCAGGGTAATGGCTACACCTTC
cdr3_aa: CASSLSGQGNGYTF

clone_size: NA
j_call: TRBJ1-2
v_call: TRBV9
d_call: TRBD1
cdr3_nt: TGTGCCAGCAGCGTACAAGGGACAGCCGTCTATGGCTACACCTTC
cdr3_aa: CASSVQGTAVYGYTF

clone_size: NA
j_call: TRBJ2-7
v_call: TRBV4-3
d_call: TRBD2
cdr3_nt: TGCGCCAGCAGCCAAGAAGCGGGAGGGCCAGTCCACGAGCAGTACTTC
cdr3_aa: CASSQEAGGPVHEQYF

clone_size: NA
j_call: TRBJ2-7
v_call: TRBV6-1
d_call: NA
cdr3_nt: TGTGCCAGCAGTGAAATTGGCGAGGCCTCCTACGAGCAGTACTTC
cdr3_aa: CASSEIGEASYEQYF

clone_size: NA
j_call: TRBJ2-7
v_call: TRBV10-3
d_call: TRBD2
cdr3_nt: TGTGCCATCACCCCAGTGATAGCGGGAGCCTACGAGCAGTACTTC
cdr3_aa: CAITPVIAGAYEQYF

clone_size: NA
j_call: TRBJ2-7
v_call: TRBV11-3
d_call: NA
cdr3_nt: TGTGCCAGCAGCTTATCCACCTACGAGCAGTACTTC
cdr3_aa: CASSLSTYEQYF

clone_size: NA
j_call: TRBJ2-3
v_call: TRBV25-1
d_call: TRBD2
cdr3_nt: TGTGCCAGCAGAACTAGCGGGTTTGCAACAGATACGCAGTATTTT
cdr3_aa: CASRTSGFATDTQYF

clone_size: NA
j_call: TRBJ1-2
v_call: TRBV6-5
d_call: NA
cdr3_nt: TGTGCCAGCAGTTACCTGGAACAGGGAAGGAACTATGGCTACACCTTC
cdr3_aa: CASSYLEQGRNYGYTF

clone_size: NA
j_call: TRBJ2-5
v_call: TRBV5-6
d_call: TRBD1
cdr3_nt: TGTGCCAGCAGCTCGACAGGGAAACTCAGGGAGACCCAGTACTTC
cdr3_aa: CASSSTGKLRETQYF

clone_size: NA
j_call: TRBJ2-7
v_call: TRBV9
d_call: TRBD2
cdr3_nt: TGTGCCAGCAGCGTGGAAGGACTAGCGGAGCTCCACGAGCAGTACTTC
cdr3_aa: CASSVEGLAELHEQYF

clone_size: once
j_call: TRBJ1-2
v_call: TRBV7-6
d_call: NA
cdr3_nt: TGTGCCAGCAGCTCTACCGATCTTAACTATGGCTACACCTTC
cdr3_aa: CASSSTDLNYGYTF

clone_size: NA
j_call: TRBJ2-3
v_call: TRBV7-7
d_call: NA
cdr3_nt: TGTGCTAGCGGGACAGGGCACCCTAGCACAGATACGCAGTATTTT
cdr3_aa: CASGTGHPSTDTQYF

clone_size: NA
j_call: TRBJ1-2
v_call: TRBV6-1
d_call: TRBD1
cdr3_nt: TGTGCCAGCAGTGACCGGGACAGGGGAAGGGACACCTTC
cdr3_aa: CASSDRDRGRDTF

clone_size: NA
j_call: TRBJ2-1
v_call: TRBV7-9
d_call: TRBD1
cdr3_nt: TGTGCCAGCAGCTTAGGGGGGACAGACTCCAATGAGCAGTTCTTC
cdr3_aa: CASSLGGTDSNEQFF

clone_size: NA
j_call: TRBJ2-7
v_call: TRBV19
d_call: TRBD1
cdr3_nt: TGTGCCAGTAGTATAGGGCGGGACAGGGTACACGAGCAGTACTTC
cdr3_aa: CASSIGRDRVHEQYF

clone_size: NA
j_call: TRBJ2-7
v_call: TRBV6-6
d_call: TRBD2
cdr3_nt: TGTGCCAGCAGTTCCCATCCGGGACTAGCGACAAACTTC
cdr3_aa: CASSSHPGLATNF